This T cell receptor (beta chain) stems from a study of vaccination effects on CD4 cells after COVID-19. CDR1 SGHDT and CDR2 YYEEEE come from the germline V gene. This CDR3 has 17 amino acids. Trimming cost V 0 bases and J 0 bases, with 12 bases left between them. Under the ViraFEST assay, PBMC were stimulated with viral peptide pools so that antigen-specific CD4+ T cells expanded. Sequencing was performed afterwards. At the end of around eleven days of culture, CD4+ T cells were isolated. Study-level points and caveats: Infection- and vaccine-induced clones contracted markedly late after vaccination.

Concerning this clone itself: Its antigen is unknown.

Libraries were prepared by immunoSEQ multiplex PCR; TCRdb keeps only in-frame clonotypes and omits some of them. Here the sample spans tens of thousands of clones, roughly two thirds being singletons. The chain recombines TRBV5-6 with TRBJ1-4; D call uncertain. The sequence derives from a human donor who received a COVID-19 vaccine. This specimen consisted of CD4+ T cells from PBMCs cultured with HCoV-229E spike peptides, obtained before COVID-19 vaccination. This CDR3 reads CASSLGRKLATNEKLFF. CDR3 DNA sequence: TGTGCCAGCAGCTTGGGTCGGAAGCTCGCAACTAATGAAAAACTGTTTTTT.